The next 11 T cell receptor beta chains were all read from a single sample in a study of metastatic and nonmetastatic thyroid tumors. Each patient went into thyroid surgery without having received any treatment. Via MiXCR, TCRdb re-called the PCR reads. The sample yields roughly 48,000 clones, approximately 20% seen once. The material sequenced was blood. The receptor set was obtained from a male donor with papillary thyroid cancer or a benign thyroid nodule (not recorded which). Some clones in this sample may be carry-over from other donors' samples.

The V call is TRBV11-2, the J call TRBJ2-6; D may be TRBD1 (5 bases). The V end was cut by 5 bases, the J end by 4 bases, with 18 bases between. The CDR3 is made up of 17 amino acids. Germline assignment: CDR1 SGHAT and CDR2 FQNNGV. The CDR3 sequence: CASSPYPTVSGANVLTF. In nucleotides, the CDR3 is TGTGCCAGCAGCCCGTACCCGACAGTCTCGGGGGCCAACGTCCTGACTTTC.

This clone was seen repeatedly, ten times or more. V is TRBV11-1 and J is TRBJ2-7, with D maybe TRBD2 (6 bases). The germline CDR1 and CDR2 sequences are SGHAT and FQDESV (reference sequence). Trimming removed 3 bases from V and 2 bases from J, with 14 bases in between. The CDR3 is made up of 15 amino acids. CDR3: CASSFVGGTAYEQYF. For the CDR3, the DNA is TGTGCCAGCAGCTTCGTCGGCGGGACCGCCTACGAGCAGTACTTC.

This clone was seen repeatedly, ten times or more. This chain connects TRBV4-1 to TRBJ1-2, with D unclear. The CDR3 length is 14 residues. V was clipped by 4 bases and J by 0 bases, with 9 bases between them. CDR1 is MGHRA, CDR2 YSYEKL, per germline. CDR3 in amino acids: CASSPREANYGYTF. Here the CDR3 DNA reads TGCGCCAGCAGCCCGAGGGAGGCTAACTATGGCTACACCTTC.

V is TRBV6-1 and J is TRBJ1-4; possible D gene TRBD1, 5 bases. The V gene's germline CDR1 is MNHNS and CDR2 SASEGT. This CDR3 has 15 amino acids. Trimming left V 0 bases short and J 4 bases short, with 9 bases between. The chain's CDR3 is CASSEAQGDNEKLFF. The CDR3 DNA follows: TGTGCCAGCAGTGAAGCTCAGGGCGATAATGAAAAACTGTTTTTT.

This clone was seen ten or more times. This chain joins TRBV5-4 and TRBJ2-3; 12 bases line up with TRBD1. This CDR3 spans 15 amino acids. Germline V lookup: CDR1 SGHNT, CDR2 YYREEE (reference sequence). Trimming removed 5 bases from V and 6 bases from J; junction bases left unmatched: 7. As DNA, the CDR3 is TGTGCCAGCAGACGGGGACAGGGGGCTTCGGATACGCAGTATTTT. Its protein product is CASRRGQGASDTQYF.

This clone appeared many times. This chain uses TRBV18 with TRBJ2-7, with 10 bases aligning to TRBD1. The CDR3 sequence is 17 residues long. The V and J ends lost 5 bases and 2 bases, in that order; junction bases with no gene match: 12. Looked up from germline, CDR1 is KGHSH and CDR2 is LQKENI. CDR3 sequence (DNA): TGTGCCAGCTCAAAATCCGGGACAGGGGTCCGGGCCTACGAGCAGTACTTC. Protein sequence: CASSKSGTGVRAYEQYF.

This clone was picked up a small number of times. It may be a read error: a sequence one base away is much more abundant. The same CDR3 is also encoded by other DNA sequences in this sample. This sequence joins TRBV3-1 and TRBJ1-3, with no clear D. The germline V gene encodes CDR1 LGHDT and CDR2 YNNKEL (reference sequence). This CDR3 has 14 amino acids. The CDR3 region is CASSRTPPGNIIYF. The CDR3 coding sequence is TGTGCCAGCAGCCGTACTCCGCCGGGAAACATCATATATTTT. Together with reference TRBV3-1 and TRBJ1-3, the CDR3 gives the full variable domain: DTAVSQTPKYLVTQMGNDKSIKCEQNLGHDTMYWYKQDSKKFLKIMFSYNNKELIINETVPNRFSPKSPDKAHLNLHINSLELGDSAVYFCASSRTPPGNIIYFGEGSWLTVV.

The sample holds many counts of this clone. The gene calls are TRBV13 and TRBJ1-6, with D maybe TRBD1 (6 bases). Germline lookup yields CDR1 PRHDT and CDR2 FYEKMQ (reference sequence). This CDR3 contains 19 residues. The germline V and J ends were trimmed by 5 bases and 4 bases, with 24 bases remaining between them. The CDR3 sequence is CASSPSWGQGMGYNSPLHF. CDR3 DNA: TGTGCCAGCAGCCCATCATGGGGGCAGGGAATGGGGTATAATTCACCCCTCCACTTT.

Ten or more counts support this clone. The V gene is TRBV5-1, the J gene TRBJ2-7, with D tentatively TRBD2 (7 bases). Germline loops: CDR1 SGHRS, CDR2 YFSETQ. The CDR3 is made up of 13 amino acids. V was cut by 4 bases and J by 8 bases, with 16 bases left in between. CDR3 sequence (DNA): TGCGCCAGCAGCCCCGAAGGGGGGGGGAAGCAGTACTTC. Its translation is CASSPEGGGKQYF. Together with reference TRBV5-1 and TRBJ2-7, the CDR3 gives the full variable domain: KAGVTQTPRYLIKTRGQQVTLSCSPISGHRSVSWYQQTPGQGLQFLFEYFSETQRNKGNFPGRFSGRQFSNSRSEMNVSTLELGDSALYLCASSPEGGGKQYFGPGTRLTVT.

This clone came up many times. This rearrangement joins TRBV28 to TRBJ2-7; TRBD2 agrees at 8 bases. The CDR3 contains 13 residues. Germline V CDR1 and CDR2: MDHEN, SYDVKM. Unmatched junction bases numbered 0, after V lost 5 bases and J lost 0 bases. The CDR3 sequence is CASSSGSSYEQYF. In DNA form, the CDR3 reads TGTGCCAGCAGTAGCGGGAGCTCCTACGAGCAGTACTTC.

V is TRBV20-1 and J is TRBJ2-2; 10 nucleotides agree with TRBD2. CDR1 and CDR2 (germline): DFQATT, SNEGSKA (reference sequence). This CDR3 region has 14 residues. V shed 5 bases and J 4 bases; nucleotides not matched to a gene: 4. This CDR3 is CSALSGGGTGELFF. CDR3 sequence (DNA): TGCAGTGCTCTAAGCGGGGGGGGCACCGGGGAGCTGTTTTTT.